The clone carrying this TCR beta chain was seen repeatedly, ten times or more. This CDR3 has 15 amino acids. Germline V gene lookup returns CDR1 SGHRS and CDR2 YFSETQ. V lost 1 base and J lost 6; bases outside the gene matches: 5. TCRdb processed the 5' RACE reads anew with MiXCR; each CDR3 protein has one entry. Seen here are under 50,000 distinct CDR3 sequences, about 25% observed once, and the top ten hold about 23%. This entry is derived from a study of neurological immune-mediated disorders. The source of this sequence is an older woman in good health. The chain combines TRBV5-1 with TRBJ2-7, with 12 positions matching TRBD2. The specimen was PBMCs. The chain's CDR3 is CASSLLTSGRSEQYF. CDR3 DNA: TGCGCCAGCAGCTTGCTGACTAGCGGGAGAAGCGAGCAGTACTTC.